This entry is about one TCR beta chain. As yet, its antigen is unknown. V lost 11 bases and J lost 2, with 22 bases in between. This CDR3 contains 17 residues. CDR1 and CDR2 (germline): ENHRY, SYGVKD. The sample comes from a study of Ad26.COV2.S vaccination and SARS-CoV-2 variants. Study background: Donor had been placed in the Ad26.COV2.S arm of the COV1001 trial.

Libraries were prepared by immunoSEQ multiplex PCR; TCRdb keeps only in-frame clonotypes and omits some of them. In the table there are about 480,000 clones, roughly 87% of which are singletons. The treatment was: over 15 received Ad26.COV2.S at low or high dose, single or two shots; several received placebo; per-sample allocation not given. Sample collection was performed on day 63 after the first vaccine or placebo injection. Study-wide results and caveats: Assessments of TCR breadth and depth may have underestimated the total T cell responses. The study found similar non-spike TCR breadth in vaccine and placebo recipients.

This chain uses TRBV10-3 with TRBJ1-6; weak D call: TRBD1 (5 bases). The specimen was peripheral blood, collected in a trial of Ad26.COV2.S vaccine versus placebo. The TCR originated in a person aged 18-60 years who received the Ad26.COV2.S COVID-19 vaccine or a placebo. CDR3 residues: CAPHKGPGVTYNSPLHF. Written as DNA, the CDR3 is TGTGCCCCACACAAGGGCCCGGGGGTAACCTATAATTCACCCCTCCACTTT.